Listed below are T cell receptor beta chains from one sample, sequenced in a study of identical twins. TCRdb independently ran MiXCR on the 5' RACE reads; one entry per CDR3 protein. The data contain 600,000 to 800,000 distinct CDR3 sequences, about 20% of them singletons. This sample was also put to use in a study of T cells expressing NK-cell markers.

The sequenced sample consisted of PBMCs. The source of these receptors is a woman between 18 and 30 years old in good health. The CDR3 runs from the conserved cysteine through the conserved F or W. D genes are given only for firm matches. The listing skips clone size in some rows; elsewhere it reads once, few, many or a size class.

V	J	size	D	CDR3	DNA
TRBV6-2/TRBV6-3	TRBJ2-7	few	.	CASSPARGRSYEQYF	TGTGCCAGCAGTCCCGCCAGGGGCCGATCCTACGAGCAGTACTTC
TRBV20-1	TRBJ2-2	.	.	CSASPPGTGELFF	TGCAGTGCTAGCCCTCCGGGTACCGGGGAGCTGTTTTTT
TRBV5-1	TRBJ2-7	.	TRBD2	CASSGPSSGFYEQYF	TGCGCCAGCAGCGGGCCTTCTAGCGGCTTCTACGAGCAGTACTTC
TRBV12-3/TRBV12-4	TRBJ2-5	few	TRBD2	CASRSTTSAQETQYF	TGTGCCAGCAGATCCACGACTAGCGCCCAAGAGACCCAGTACTTC
TRBV20-1	TRBJ1-2	.	TRBD1	CSALGPGQKFDGYTF	TGCAGTGCTCTCGGACCGGGACAGAAGTTCGATGGCTACACCTTC
TRBV20-1	TRBJ1-6	many	.	CSARLSGHSPLHF	TGCAGTGCTCGCCTTAGTGGGCATTCACCCCTCCACTTT
TRBV6-1	TRBJ2-1	few	.	CASGWGFRSGGWEQFF	TGTGCCAGCGGGTGGGGCTTTCGGTCGGGGGGCTGGGAGCAGTTCTTC
TRBV12-3/TRBV12-4	TRBJ2-1	few	.	CASGLGDNEQFF	TGTGCCAGCGGTCTCGGGGACAATGAGCAGTTCTTC
TRBV11-1	TRBJ2-3	few	.	CASSSLYFDRPQGTSTDTQYF	TGTGCCAGCAGCTCACTATATTTCGACAGGCCGCAGGGAACTAGCACAGATACGCAGTATTTT
TRBV12-3/TRBV12-4	TRBJ2-3	few	.	CASIKTGTDTQYF	TGTGCCAGCATCAAAACAGGGACAGATACGCAGTATTTT
TRBV11-2	TRBJ2-1	.	TRBD2	CASRGLAGGLGDEQFF	TGTGCCAGCAGGGGACTAGCGGGGGGTCTTGGCGATGAGCAGTTCTTC
TRBV6-1	TRBJ2-3	many	.	CASSLSGVDTQYF	TGTGCCAGCAGTCTATCAGGGGTAGATACGCAGTATTTT
TRBV20-1	TRBJ2-7	many	.	CSARAGSDEQYF	TGCAGTGCTAGAGCAGGATCGGACGAGCAGTACTTC
TRBV29-1	TRBJ2-5	.	TRBD1	CSVGGAQGFQETQYF	TGCAGCGTTGGTGGGGCACAGGGGTTCCAAGAGACCCAGTACTTC
TRBV4-3	TRBJ1-1	few	.	CASSQGGKTFF	TGCGCCAGCAGCCAAGGCGGCAAAACTTTCTTT
TRBV5-1	TRBJ2-2	.	.	CASSLLGPRLGPGELFF	TGCGCCAGCAGCTTGTTGGGACCTAGGTTAGGTCCCGGGGAGCTGTTTTTT
TRBV7-9	TRBJ1-4	many	.	CASSSTGTGGEKLFF	TGTGCCAGCAGTTCTACAGGGACGGGGGGTGAAAAACTGTTTTTT
TRBV11-3	TRBJ2-7	.	.	CASSKDSYEQYF	TGTGCCAGCAGCAAGGACAGTTACGAGCAGTACTTC
TRBV6-1	TRBJ1-1	few	.	CASRRLGKNTEAFF	TGTGCCAGCAGGAGACTGGGGAAGAACACTGAAGCTTTCTTT
TRBV7-2	TRBJ2-7	few	.	CASSQLAGYEQYF	TGTGCCAGCAGCCAATTGGCCGGCTACGAGCAGTACTTC
TRBV5-1	TRBJ2-1	.	.	CASSPFLSTSSYNEQFF	TGCGCCAGCAGCCCCTTCTTATCTACGAGCTCCTACAATGAGCAGTTCTTC
TRBV24-1	TRBJ2-2	.	.	CATSDSGNTGELFF	TGTGCCACCAGTGACTCCGGGAACACCGGGGAGCTGTTTTTT
TRBV20-1	TRBJ2-3	many	.	CSASRDSPQADTQYF	TGCAGTGCTAGCCGGGACTCACCGCAGGCAGATACGCAGTATTTT
TRBV9	TRBJ2-1	few	.	CASSVRGGRDEQFF	TGTGCCAGCAGCGTAAGGGGCGGACGCGATGAGCAGTTCTTC
TRBV12-3/TRBV12-4	TRBJ2-3	many	.	CASSLWTADTQYF	TGTGCCAGCAGTTTATGGACAGCAGATACGCAGTATTTT
TRBV12-3/TRBV12-4	TRBJ2-5	.	TRBD2	CASSFVTSGSVETQYF	TGTGCCAGCAGTTTTGTCACTAGCGGGAGTGTGGAGACCCAGTACTTC
TRBV6-1	TRBJ2-1	many	TRBD2	CASSTSDWTSGTQPEQFF	TGTGCCAGCAGTACCTCCGACTGGACTAGCGGGACCCAGCCCGAGCAGTTCTTC
TRBV7-8	TRBJ2-7	.	.	CASSLYRAGNEQYF	TGTGCCAGCAGCTTATACAGGGCAGGTAACGAGCAGTACTTC
TRBV12-3/TRBV12-4	TRBJ2-1	many	TRBD2	CASRKTSGRNEQFF	TGTGCCAGCAGAAAGACTAGCGGGAGGAATGAGCAGTTCTTC
TRBV20-1	TRBJ2-1	few	TRBD2	CSGLAGGLTYNEQFF	TGCAGTGGACTAGCGGGAGGCCTAACCTACAATGAGCAGTTCTTC
TRBV6-5	TRBJ1-2	few	TRBD1	CASSYFGTGADYTF	TGTGCCAGCAGTTACTTCGGGACAGGGGCAGACTACACCTTC
TRBV11-2	TRBJ2-7	few	.	CASSPGIHLYEQYF	TGTGCCAGCAGCCCGGGCATCCACCTCTACGAGCAGTACTTC
TRBV20-1	TRBJ2-1	few	TRBD1	CSARDQATGSGNEQFF	TGCAGTGCTAGAGACCAAGCGACAGGGTCCGGGAATGAGCAGTTCTTC
TRBV12-3/TRBV12-4	TRBJ1-2	.	TRBD1	CASSSPTTGVYGYTF	TGTGCCAGCAGTTCCCCCACGACAGGGGTCTATGGCTACACCTTC
TRBV20-1	TRBJ2-7	few	.	CSARDILEQYF	TGCAGTGCTAGAGATATTCTCGAGCAGTACTTC
TRBV20-1	TRBJ2-1	few	TRBD2	CSARPGLAGGNEQFF	TGCAGTGCGCGACCGGGACTAGCGGGAGGGAATGAGCAGTTCTTC